The T cell receptor (beta chain) described here comes from a study of CD8 T cells in Susac syndrome. An amount of RNA that ranged from about 0.45 to 1 ug was reverse transcribed with random hexamers. Each CDR3 protein gets one entry after TCRdb re-called the immunoSEQ multiplex PCR reads with MiXCR. The sample lists more than 110,000 distinct CDR3 sequences, around 94% seen once, with over 0.25% in the top ten. The CDR3 sequence is 13 residues long. CDR1 SQVTM and CDR2 ANQGSEA come from the germline V gene. The V end was cut by 5 bases, the J end by 3 bases, with 14 bases between. The sequence derives from a human donor in good health. The sequenced material came from CD8+ T cells from PBMCs. The V and J genes are TRBV29-1 and TRBJ2-7; no reliable D call. CDR3 nucleotides: TGCAGCGTTTTGGGCGGAATAGACTACGAGCAGTACTTC. It encodes CSVLGGIDYEQYF.